Reported below is one T cell receptor (beta chain). Its antigen has not been determined. Base qualities are not provided; no much larger clone lies one nucleotide away. The sample belongs to a study of PD-L1 blockade in urothelial cancer (dated by TCRdb to about 2017). About the study as a whole: Every patient began therapy in about 2014 and was given atezolizumab 1,200 mg intravenously every 3 weeks. Durable clinical benefit meant progression-free survival longer than 6 months, and TCR features were also tested against progression-free and overall survival. Blood samples were analyzed 3 weeks after the start of treatment (second dose) and 6 weeks after the start of treatment. The study, an exploratory multi-omic analysis, examined somatic, immune and clinical correlates of response to PD-L1 blockade with atezolizumab in urothelial cancer. In the same patients who had TCR sequencing, pretreatment tumors also underwent whole exome sequencing and RNA sequencing. A median of about 150,000 T cells and fewer than 85,000 unique TCRs was obtained from blood samples, and a median clonality of roughly 0.08 was observed. Pretreatment tumor samples, along with matched peripheral blood collected serially before and after atezolizumab treatment, underwent TCR sequencing. Patients had an ECOG performance status of 0 or 1 and had received between 0 and 3 prior chemotherapy regimens. Some ten patients reached durable clinical benefit, while some 20 patients did not. About 85% of the 29 patients were identified as males with urothelial cancer of bladder origin, and a prior smoking history was reported by 18 of 29 patients. Twenty-nine patients had pretreatment blood TCR-seq, about 25 had at least one posttreatment blood collection, and about 25 had tumor TCR-seq. The research as a whole found: Because the sample size was small (n ≈ 30) and many exploratory analyses were performed, the results are intended to be hypothesis-generating. A pretreatment peripheral blood TCR clonality below the median was linked to improved progression-free and overall survival. At 3 weeks after the start of treatment, tumor-associated TCR clones in peripheral blood had expanded more in patients with durable benefit (n ≈ 24, p = 0.022).

Synthetic TCR analog templates were spiked into each PCR so that absolute template abundance could be estimated from read counts. The immunoSEQ assay used bias-controlled V and J gene primers to amplify TCRbeta CDR3 regions from genomic DNA. Sequencing of rearranged TCRbeta segments was performed at approximately 20X coverage. The original methods were these. Sequencing errors were corrected by clustering and CDR3s were annotated against IMGT to assign V, D and J genes. Only productive TCRbeta rearrangements were used in downstream analyses, excluding out-of-frame or stop-codon sequences. Clonality was computed as one minus Shannon entropy normalized by the log of the number of unique productive sequences. Clones differing between time points or between blood and tumor were identified using Fisher's exact test with Benjamini-Hochberg correction, with an adjusted p below 0.01 applied as the threshold. TCRdb limited this immuneACCESS table to in-frame rearrangements with V and J called. A share of clones is missing; checked studies link under half to unresolved V genes, and the rest is unexplained. Clonal size and the V and J genes are those of that table, whereas D and trimming came from the DNA. The sample table shows about 130,000 clones, and more than 75% are seen once. The top ten hold roughly 2.3% of the sample.

The time point label, as the study defines it: peripheral blood 6 weeks after treatment start. The cohort included under 35 patients with locally advanced or metastatic urothelial carcinoma who were treated at Memorial Sloan Kettering on a trial protocol. Peripheral blood mononuclear cells were collected pretreatment and during treatment, with between 1 and 8 total time points per patient. The Qiagen DNeasy Blood extraction kit was used to purify genomic DNA from total PBMCs and tumor samples. PBMCs were collected pretreatment and during treatment, and were isolated and stored as previously described. The source is a man over 45 with urothelial cancer. This sample comprised PBMCs, obtained around atezolizumab (anti-PD-L1) treatment.

Here is the DNA: TGTGCCAGCACCCCGGGGCGGGAGGACCCCTACAATGAGCAGTTCTTC. It is translated as CASTPGREDPYNEQFF. The chain is encoded by TRBV28 joined to TRBJ2-1; 8 junctional bases match TRBD2. CDR1 and CDR2 were assigned from the germline V gene as MDHEN and SYDVKM. The CDR3 goes from the cysteine to the phenylalanine over 16 residues. Just the 48-base CDR3 DNA is kept, in frame starting at base 1. Trimming accounts for 7 bases at V and 2 bases at J, while the number of junction bases matched to no gene is 10.